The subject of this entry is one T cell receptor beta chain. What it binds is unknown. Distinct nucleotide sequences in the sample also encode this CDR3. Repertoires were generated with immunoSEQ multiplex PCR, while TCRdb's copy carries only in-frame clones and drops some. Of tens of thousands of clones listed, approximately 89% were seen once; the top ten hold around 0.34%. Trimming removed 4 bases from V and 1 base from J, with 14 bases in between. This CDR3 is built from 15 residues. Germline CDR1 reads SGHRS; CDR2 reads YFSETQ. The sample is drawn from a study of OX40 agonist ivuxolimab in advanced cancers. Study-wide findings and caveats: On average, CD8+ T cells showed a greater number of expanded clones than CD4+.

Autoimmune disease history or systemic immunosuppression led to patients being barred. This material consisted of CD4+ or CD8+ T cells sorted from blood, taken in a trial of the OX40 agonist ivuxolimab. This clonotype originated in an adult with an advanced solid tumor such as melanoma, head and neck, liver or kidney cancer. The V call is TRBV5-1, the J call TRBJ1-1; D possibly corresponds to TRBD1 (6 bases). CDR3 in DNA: TGCGCCAGCAGCCGCACCGGACAGAGGAACACTGAAGCTTTCTTT. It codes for CASSRTGQRNTEAFF.